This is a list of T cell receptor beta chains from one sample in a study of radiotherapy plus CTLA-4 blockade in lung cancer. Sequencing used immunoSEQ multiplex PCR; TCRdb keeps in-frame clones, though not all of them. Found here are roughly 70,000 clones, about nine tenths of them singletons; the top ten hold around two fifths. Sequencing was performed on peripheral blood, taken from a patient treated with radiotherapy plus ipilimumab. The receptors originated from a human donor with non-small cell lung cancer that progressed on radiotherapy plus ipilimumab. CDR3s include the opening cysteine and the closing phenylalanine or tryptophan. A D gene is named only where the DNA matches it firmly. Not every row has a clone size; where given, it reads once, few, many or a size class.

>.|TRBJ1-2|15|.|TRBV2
TGTGCCAGCAGTGAAGGGGGCACCGGGGTCTTCGGCTACACCTTC
CASSEGGTGVFGYTF
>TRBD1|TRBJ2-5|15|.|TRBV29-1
TGCAGCGTGAGGCCGGGACAGAAGGATCAAGAGACCCAGTACTTC
CSVRPGQKDQETQYF
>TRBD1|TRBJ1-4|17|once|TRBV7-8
TGTGCCAGCAGCCCCACAGGGGGAAGGGTTACTAATGAAAAACTGTTTTTT
CASSPTGGRVTNEKLFF
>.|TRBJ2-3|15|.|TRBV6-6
TGTGCCAGCAGTTACGCGGACAGTAGCACAGATACGCAGTATTTT
CASSYADSSTDTQYF
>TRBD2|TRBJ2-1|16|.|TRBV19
TGTGCCAGTAGTTCCGGGACTAGCGGGGGCTACAATGAGCAGTTCTTC
CASSSGTSGGYNEQFF
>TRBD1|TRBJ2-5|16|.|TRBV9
TGTGCCAGCAGCGTAAGTGGATCAACAGGGGGTGAGACCCAGTACTTC
CASSVSGSTGGETQYF
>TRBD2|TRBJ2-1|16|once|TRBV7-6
TGTGCCAGCAGCTCACCTACTAGCGGGGGGGACAATGAGCAGTTCTTC
CASSSPTSGGDNEQFF
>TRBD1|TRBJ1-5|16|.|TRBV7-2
TGTGCCAGCAGCTTCCAGACAGGGCGGGCGAATCAGCCCCAGCATTTT
CASSFQTGRANQPQHF
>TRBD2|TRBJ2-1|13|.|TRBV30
TGTGCCTTTCTAGCGGCCTCCTACAATGAGCAGTTCTTC
CAFLAASYNEQFF
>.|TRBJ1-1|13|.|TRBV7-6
TGTGCCAGCAGCCCCCAGACTGGCTCTGAAGCTTTCTTT
CASSPQTGSEAFF
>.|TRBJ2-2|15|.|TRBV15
TGTGCCACCAGCAGAGATTTGGAGGGGTCCGGGGAGCTGTTTTTT
CATSRDLEGSGELFF
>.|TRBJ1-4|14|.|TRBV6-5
TGTGCCAGCAGTTACCCCGGGGCAGGCGAAAAACTGTTTTTT
CASSYPGAGEKLFF
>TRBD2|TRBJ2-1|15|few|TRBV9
TGTGCCAGCAGCGTAGTTCCGGGAGGGGGCAATGAGCAGTTCTTC
CASSVVPGGGNEQFF
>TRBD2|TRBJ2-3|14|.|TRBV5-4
TGTGCCAGCAGCACTAGCGGGAGCACAGATACGCAGTATTTT
CASSTSGSTDTQYF
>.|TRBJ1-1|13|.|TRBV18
TGTGCCAGCTCACGCGCACGGAACACTGAAGCTTTCTTT
CASSRARNTEAFF
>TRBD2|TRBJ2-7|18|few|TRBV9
TGTGCCAGCAGCTTTGGACTAGCGGGAGGCCCCGCCTCCTACGAGCAGTACTTC
CASSFGLAGGPASYEQYF
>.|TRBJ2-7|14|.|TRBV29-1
TGCAGCGTTGTAAGTGCAGGGCATAACCACGAGCAGTACTTC
CSVVSAGHNHEQYF
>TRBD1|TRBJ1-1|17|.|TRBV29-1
TGCAGCGTGCCCATGGTCCTGGGACAGGGTATGAACACTGAAGCTTTCTTT
CSVPMVLGQGMNTEAFF
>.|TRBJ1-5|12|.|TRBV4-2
TGTGCCAGCAGCCAAGCAGGCCAGCCCCAGCATTTT
CASSQAGQPQHF
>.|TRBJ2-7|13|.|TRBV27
TGTGCCAGCAGTCGACTGGGGGACTACGAGCAGTACTTC
CASSRLGDYEQYF
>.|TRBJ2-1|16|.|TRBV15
TGTGCCACCAGCAGAGATTTTCCCGGGGGCTACAATGAGCAGTTCTTC
CATSRDFPGGYNEQFF
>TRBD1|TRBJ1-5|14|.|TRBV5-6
TGTGCCAGCAGCTTGGTGGGGACAGTCCAGCCCCAGCATTTT
CASSLVGTVQPQHF
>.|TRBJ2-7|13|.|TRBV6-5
TGTGCCAGCAGTTACAGACCGTCCTACGAGCAGTACTTC
CASSYRPSYEQYF
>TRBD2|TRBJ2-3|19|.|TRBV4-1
TGCGCCAGCAGCCAAGATGGCCCCATAGCGGGAGGGCCGACAGATACGCAGTATTTT
CASSQDGPIAGGPTDTQYF
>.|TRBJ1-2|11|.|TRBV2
TGTGCCAGGGGGGGGTTTTCCGGCTACACCTTC
CARGGFSGYTF